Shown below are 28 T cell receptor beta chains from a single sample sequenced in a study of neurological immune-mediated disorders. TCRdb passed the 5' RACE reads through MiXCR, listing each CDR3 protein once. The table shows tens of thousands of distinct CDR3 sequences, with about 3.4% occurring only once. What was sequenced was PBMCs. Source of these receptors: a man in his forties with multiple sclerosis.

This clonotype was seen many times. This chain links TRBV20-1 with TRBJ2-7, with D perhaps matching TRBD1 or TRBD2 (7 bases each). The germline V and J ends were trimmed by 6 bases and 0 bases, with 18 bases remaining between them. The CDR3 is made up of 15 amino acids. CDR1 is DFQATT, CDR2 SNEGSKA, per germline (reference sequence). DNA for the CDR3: TGCAGTGCCCCCAGGGGGGGCTCAGGCTCCTACGAGCAGTACTTC. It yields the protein CSAPRGGSGSYEQYF.

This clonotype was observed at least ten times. As DNA, the CDR3 is TGCGCCAGCAGCTTTAGACTAGCGGGGGCCCCGAACACCGGGGAGCTGTTTTTT. Its translation: CASSFRLAGAPNTGELFF. This sequence joins TRBV5-1 and TRBJ2-2; TRBD2 aligns across 12 bases. J was trimmed by 0 bases and V by 2 bases; bases with no gene match: 5. Germline V gene data show CDR1 as SGHRS and CDR2 as YFSETQ. CDR3 length equals 18 residues.

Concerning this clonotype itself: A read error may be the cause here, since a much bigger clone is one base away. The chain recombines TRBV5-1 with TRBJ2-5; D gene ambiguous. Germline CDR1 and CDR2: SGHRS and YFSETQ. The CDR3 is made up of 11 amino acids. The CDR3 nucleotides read TGCGACAGCAGCCGAGCAGAGACCCAGTACTTC. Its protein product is CDSSRAETQYF.

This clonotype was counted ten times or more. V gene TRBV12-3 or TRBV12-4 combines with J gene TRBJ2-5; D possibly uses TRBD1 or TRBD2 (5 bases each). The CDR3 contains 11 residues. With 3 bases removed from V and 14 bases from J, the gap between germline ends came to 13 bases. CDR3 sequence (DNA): TGTGCCAGCAGTTTTCATGGGGGACCATACTTC. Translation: CASSFHGGPYF.

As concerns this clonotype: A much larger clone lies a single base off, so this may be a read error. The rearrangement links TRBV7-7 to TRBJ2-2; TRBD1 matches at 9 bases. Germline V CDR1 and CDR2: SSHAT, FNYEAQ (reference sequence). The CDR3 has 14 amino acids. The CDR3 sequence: CAISRTGETGELFF. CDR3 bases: TGTGCCATCAGCAGGACAGGGGAAACCGGGGAGCTGTTTTTT.

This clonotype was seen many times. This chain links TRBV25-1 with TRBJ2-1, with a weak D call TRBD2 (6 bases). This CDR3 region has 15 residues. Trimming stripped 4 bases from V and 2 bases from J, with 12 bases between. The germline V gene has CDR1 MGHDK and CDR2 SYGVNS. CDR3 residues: CASSVGTVTYNEQFF. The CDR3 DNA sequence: TGTGCCAGCAGTGTAGGGACTGTTACCTACAATGAGCAGTTCTTC.

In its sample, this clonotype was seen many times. Here the CDR3 DNA reads TGTGCCAGCAGTTTATCGTCGGGAGTACCGGGGGAGCTGTTTTTT. Encoded protein: CASSLSSGVPGELFF. This rearrangement joins TRBV27 to TRBJ2-2, with a tentative D call TRBD2 (6 bases). Per germline, CDR1 MNHEY and CDR2 SMNVEV (reference sequence). This CDR3 contains 15 residues. V shed 0 bases and J shed 8 bases, with 13 bases lying between them.

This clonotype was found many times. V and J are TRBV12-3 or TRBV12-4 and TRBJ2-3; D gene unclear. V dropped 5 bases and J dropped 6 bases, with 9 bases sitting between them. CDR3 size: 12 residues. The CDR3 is CASSPKGDTQYF. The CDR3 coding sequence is TGTGCCAGCAGTCCGAAAGGGGATACGCAGTATTTT.

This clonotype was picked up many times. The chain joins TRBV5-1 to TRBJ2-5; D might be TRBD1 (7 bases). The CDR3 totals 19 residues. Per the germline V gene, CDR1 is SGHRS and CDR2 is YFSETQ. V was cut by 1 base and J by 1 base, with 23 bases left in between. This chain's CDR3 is CASSLFQRSRRDSQETQYF. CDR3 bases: TGCGCCAGCAGCTTGTTCCAACGGTCCCGGAGGGACAGCCAAGAGACCCAGTACTTC.

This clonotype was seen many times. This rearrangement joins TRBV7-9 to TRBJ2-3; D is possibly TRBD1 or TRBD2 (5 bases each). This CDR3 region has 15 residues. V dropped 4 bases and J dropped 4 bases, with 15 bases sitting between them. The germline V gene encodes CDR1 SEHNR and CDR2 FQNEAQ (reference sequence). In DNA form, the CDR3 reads TGTGCCAGCAGCTGGGGCGCTAGCCGCGCAGATACGCAGTATTTT. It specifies CASSWGASRADTQYF.

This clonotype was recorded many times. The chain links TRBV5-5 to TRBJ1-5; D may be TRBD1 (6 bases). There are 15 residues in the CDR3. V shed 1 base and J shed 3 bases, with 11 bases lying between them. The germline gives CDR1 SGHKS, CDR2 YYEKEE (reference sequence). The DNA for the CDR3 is TGTGCCAGCAGCTTGCAGGGGTCCTACAATCAGCCCCAGCATTTT. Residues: CASSLQGSYNQPQHF.

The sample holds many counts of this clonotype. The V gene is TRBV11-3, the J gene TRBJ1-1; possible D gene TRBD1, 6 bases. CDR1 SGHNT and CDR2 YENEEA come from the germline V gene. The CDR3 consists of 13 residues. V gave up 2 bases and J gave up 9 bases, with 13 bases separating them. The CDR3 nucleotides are TGTGCCAGCAGCTTAAGGGGGGCCTCACAAGCTTTCTTT. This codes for CASSLRGASQAFF.

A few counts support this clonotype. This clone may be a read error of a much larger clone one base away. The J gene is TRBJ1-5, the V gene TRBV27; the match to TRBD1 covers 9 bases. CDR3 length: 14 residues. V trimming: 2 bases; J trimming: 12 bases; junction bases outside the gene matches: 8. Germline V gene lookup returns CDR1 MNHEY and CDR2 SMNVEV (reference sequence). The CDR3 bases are TGTGCCAGCAGTTTAAGGGACAGGGAGAAGCACCAGCATTTT. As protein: CASSLRDREKHQHF.

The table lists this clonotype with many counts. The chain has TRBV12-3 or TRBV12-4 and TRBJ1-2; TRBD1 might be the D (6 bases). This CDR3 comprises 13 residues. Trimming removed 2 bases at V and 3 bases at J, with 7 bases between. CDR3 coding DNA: TGTGCCAGCAGTTTATACAGGGACTATGGCTACACCTTC. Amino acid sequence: CASSLYRDYGYTF.

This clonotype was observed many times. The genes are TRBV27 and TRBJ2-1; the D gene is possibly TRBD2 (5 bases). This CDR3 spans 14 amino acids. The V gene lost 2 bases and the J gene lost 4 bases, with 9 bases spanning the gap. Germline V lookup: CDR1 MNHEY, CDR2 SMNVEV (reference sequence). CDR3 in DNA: TGTGCCAGCAGTTTACTCCGAGGGTACAATGAGCAGTTCTTC. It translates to CASSLLRGYNEQFF.

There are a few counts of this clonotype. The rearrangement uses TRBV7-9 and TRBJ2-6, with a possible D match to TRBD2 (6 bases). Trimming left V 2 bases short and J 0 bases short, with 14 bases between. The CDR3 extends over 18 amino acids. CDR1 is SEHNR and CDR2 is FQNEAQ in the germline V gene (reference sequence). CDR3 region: CASSLSVAEVSGANVLTF. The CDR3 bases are TGTGCCAGCAGCTTAAGTGTAGCGGAAGTCTCTGGGGCCAACGTCCTGACTTTC.

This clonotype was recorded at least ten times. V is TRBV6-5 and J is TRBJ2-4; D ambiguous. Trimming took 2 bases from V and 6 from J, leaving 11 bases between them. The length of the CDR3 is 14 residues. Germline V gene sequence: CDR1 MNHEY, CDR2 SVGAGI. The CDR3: CASSYADHRNIQYF. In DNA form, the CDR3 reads TGTGCCAGCAGTTACGCGGACCACAGAAACATTCAGTACTTC.

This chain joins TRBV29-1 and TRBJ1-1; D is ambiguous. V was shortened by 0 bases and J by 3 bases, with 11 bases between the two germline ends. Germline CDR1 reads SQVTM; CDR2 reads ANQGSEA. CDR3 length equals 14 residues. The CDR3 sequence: CSVEDPGWDTEAFF. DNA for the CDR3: TGCAGCGTTGAAGACCCCGGCTGGGACACTGAAGCTTTCTTT. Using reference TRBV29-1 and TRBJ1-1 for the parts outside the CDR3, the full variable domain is SAVISQKPSRDICQRGTSLTIQCQVDSQVTMMFWYRQQPGQSLTLIATANQGSEATYESGFVIDKFPISRPNLTFSTLTVSNMSPEDSSIYLCSVEDPGWDTEAFFGQGTRLTVV.

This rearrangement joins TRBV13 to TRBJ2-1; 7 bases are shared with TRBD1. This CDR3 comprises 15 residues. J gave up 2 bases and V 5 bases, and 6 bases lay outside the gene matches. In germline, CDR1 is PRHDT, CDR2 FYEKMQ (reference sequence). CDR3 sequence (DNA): TGTGCCAGCAGCCGAGGGGGCCAACCCTACAATGAGCAGTTCTTC. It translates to CASSRGGQPYNEQFF.

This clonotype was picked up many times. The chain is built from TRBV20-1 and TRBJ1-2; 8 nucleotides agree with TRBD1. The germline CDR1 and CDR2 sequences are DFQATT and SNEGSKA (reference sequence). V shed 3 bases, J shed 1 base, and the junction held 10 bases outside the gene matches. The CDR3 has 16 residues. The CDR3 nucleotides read TGCAGTGCTAGGCTTTCCGACAGGGGATTTAACTATGGCTACACCTTC. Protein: CSARLSDRGFNYGYTF.

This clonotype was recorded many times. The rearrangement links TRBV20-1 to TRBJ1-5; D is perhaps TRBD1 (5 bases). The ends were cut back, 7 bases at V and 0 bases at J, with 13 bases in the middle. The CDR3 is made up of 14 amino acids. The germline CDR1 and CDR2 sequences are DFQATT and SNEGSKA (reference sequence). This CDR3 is CSVGAANSNQPQHF. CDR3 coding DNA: TGCAGTGTTGGGGCCGCAAATAGCAATCAGCCCCAGCATTTT.

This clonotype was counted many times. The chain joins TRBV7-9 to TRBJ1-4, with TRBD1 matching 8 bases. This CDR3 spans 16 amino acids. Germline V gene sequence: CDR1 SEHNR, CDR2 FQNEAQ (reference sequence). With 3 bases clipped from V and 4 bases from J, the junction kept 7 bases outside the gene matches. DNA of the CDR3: TGTGCCAGCAGCTTCGAACCGGGACAGGTTAATGAAAAACTGTTTTTT. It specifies CASSFEPGQVNEKLFF.

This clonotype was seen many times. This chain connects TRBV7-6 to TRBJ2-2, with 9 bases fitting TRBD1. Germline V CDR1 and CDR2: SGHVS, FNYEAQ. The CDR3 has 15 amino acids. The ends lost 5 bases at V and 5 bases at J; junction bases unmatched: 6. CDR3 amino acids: CASSPGQGWTGELFF. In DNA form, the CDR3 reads TGTGCCAGCAGCCCTGGACAGGGGTGGACCGGGGAGCTGTTTTTT.

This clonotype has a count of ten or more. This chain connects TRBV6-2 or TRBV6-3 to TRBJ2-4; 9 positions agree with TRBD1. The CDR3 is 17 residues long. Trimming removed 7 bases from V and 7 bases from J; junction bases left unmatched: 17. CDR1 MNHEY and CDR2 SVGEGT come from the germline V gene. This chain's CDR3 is CASMRDRAKRYDNIQYF. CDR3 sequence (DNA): TGTGCCAGCATGAGGGACAGGGCCAAGCGGTATGACAACATTCAGTACTTC.

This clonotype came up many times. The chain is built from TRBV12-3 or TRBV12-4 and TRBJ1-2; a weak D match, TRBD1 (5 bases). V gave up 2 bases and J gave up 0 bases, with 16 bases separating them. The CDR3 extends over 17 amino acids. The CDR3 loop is CASSLRLIGGANYGYTF. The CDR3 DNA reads TGTGCCAGCAGTTTAAGGTTAATCGGGGGAGCTAACTATGGCTACACCTTC.

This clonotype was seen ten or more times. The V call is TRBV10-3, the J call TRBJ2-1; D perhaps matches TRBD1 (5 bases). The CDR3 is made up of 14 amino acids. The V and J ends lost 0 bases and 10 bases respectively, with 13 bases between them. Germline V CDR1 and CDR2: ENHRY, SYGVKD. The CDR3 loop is CAISESEEWGEQFF. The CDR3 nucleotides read TGTGCCATCAGTGAGTCTGAGGAATGGGGCGAGCAGTTCTTC.

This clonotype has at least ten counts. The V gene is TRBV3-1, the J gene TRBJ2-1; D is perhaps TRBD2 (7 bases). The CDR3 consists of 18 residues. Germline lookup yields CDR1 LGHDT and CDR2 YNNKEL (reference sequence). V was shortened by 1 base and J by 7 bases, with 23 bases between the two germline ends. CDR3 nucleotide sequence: TGTGCCAGCAGCCAAGGAGGATATTACGGGGGGCAAGGTAATGAGCAGTTCTTC. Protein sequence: CASSQGGYYGGQGNEQFF.

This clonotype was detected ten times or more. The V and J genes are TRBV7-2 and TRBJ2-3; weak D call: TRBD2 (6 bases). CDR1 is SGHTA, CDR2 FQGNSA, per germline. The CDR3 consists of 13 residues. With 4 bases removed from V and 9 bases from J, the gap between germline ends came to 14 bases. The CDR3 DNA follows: TGTGCCAGCAGCTCACCCGGACTACTAACGCAGTATTTT. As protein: CASSSPGLLTQYF.